This TCR beta chain was captured by sequencing in a study of metastatic and nonmetastatic thyroid tumors. The wider study: The study looked at repertoires side by side in blood and in tumor or nodule tissue from malignant and benign thyroid patients.

Regarding this clone: Antigen unknown.

Prior to thyroid surgery, none of the patients had received any treatment. The V end was cut by 1 base, the J end by 4 bases, with 14 bases between. Germline CDR1 is GTSNPN and CDR2 is SVGIG (reference sequence). The CDR3 contains 15 residues. Source study methods: The study's classifier, a distant-metastasis tool for papillary thyroid cancer, was built using CDR3 differences across clinicopathological groups. TCRdb called clones again from the PCR reads with MiXCR. The authors' filters were not applied to this entry. The sample lists around 20,000 clones; roughly 31% were seen once. Findings of the study overall: In both blood and tumor samples, TCR beta diversity was reported significantly higher for malignant than benign nodules.

The chain combines TRBV30 with TRBJ1-5; possibly TRBD1 for D (5 bases). Material for sequencing was blood. The TCR comes from a female donor with papillary thyroid cancer or a benign thyroid nodule (not recorded which). Some clones in this sample may be carry-over from other donors' samples. The CDR3 DNA follows: TGTGCCTGGAGTGAGGGGAACGGGAGGAATCAGCCCCAGCATTTT. It translates to CAWSEGNGRNQPQHF.